This T cell receptor (beta chain) appears in the sequencing data of a study of blood T cell repertoires in COVID-19. The ends lost 6 bases at V and 3 bases at J; junction bases unmatched: 5. Per the germline V gene, CDR1 is MNHEY and CDR2 is SVGAGI. This CDR3 has 14 residues. This table comes from immunoSEQ multiplex PCR, and its TCRdb copy is limited to in-frame clones, with some not included. The sample holds 150,000 to 180,000 clones, roughly 80% seen once. Sequencing was performed on peripheral blood. The chain has TRBV6-5 and TRBJ1-2, with TRBD1 matching 9 bases. The source is a woman in her fifties or sixties with acute or convalescent COVID-19. Written as DNA, the CDR3 is TGTGCCAGCAGGACCGGGACAGGGTACTATGGCTACACCTTC. It codes for CASRTGTGYYGYTF.